Sequencing of this TCR beta chain was carried out in a study of CD8+CD57+ T cells in acquired aplastic anemia (dated by TCRdb to the late 2010s). As for the study more broadly: Extracted DNA from sorted CD4+ and CD8+ cells averaged around 2.9 ug, ranging from about 0.2 to 30 ug. A CD8+CD57+ expansion meant a frequency higher than the mean frequency seen in healthy subjects.

The paper's findings and limits, for the study overall: Although 25 to 30 CD8+ CDR3 sequences were shared by patients and controls, these sequences appeared highly expressed in patients and within the immunodominant clones of patients. Patients and healthy controls showed no significant difference in CD8+ Simpson's diversity (P=0.060).

Patients chosen for sequencing had shown expansion of CD8+CD57+ cells by flow cytometry. Every patient had a diagnosis of severe acquired aplastic anemia based on International Study of Aplastic Anemia and Agranulocytosis and Camitta criteria. Patients had received no therapy at the time of blood sampling. In this study, sorted CD4+ and CD8+ T cells from the blood of healthy subjects and of severe aplastic anemia patients had their TCR repertoires deep-sequenced. Patients were enrolled under clinicaltrials.gov protocols 00001620, 01623167, 00001397, 00071045, 00081523 and 00961064 in the USA. Ficoll-Paque density gradient centrifugation was used to isolate peripheral blood mononuclear cells. Before DNA extraction, CD4+ and CD8+ T cells were sorted by FACS or by magnetic beads. Genomic DNA was used as template for profiling of TCR beta VDJ combinations and CDR3 sequences. An Illumina HiSeq 2000 was used for TCR repertoire sequencing. The authors' pipeline ran thus. Repertoire assessment relied on Simpson's diversity index, CDR3 size and DJ length profiles, and TRBV/TRBJ rearrangement plots. The most abundant DNA sequence in the deep sequencing data was taken as the immunodominant clone. CDR3 amino acid sequences were checked for sharing between subjects and were compared against published repertoires and the VDJdb database. The public reads were reanalyzed by TCRdb: fastp trimming at Q25, MiXCR alignment, in-frame beta chains only. Records with the same CDR3 protein are collapsed into one entry carrying the most frequent genes and DNA. The authors' filters were not applied to this entry. The sample table holds 210,000 or so distinct CDR3 sequences, of which under 50% were seen once. The biggest ten clones account for just under 20% of the sample.

CDR1 ENHRY and CDR2 SYGVKD were looked up in the germline V gene. After removal of 6 bases from V and 5 bases from J, the junction retains 14 bases not matched to a gene. The CDR3 starts with the cysteine, ends with the phenylalanine, and has 18 residues. Just the 54-base CDR3 DNA is kept, in frame starting at base 1. This clonotype has at least ten counts. Its antigen is still unknown. Within one base of it there is no much larger clone, and no base qualities were kept. The sequence was collected from a human donor with aplastic anemia. This chain joins TRBV10-3 to TRBJ2-2, and TRBD1 aligns with 11 junction nucleotides. The sequencing sample was made of sorted CD4+, CD8+, or CD8+CD57+ T cells (not recorded which) from PBMCs. The sequence in DNA is TGTGCCATCAGCACCCATGGAGGGGGACAGGGGGGGACCGGGGAGCTGTTTTTT. Translation gives CAISTHGGGQGGTGELFF.